The 9 T cell receptor beta chains presented below share a single source sample, sequenced in a study of control samples from healthy donors and cancer patients. Data came from immunoSEQ multiplex PCR; TCRdb stores just in-frame clones and leaves some out. The table records some 74,000 clones, 83% of them present only once. Sequences were obtained from blood. Receptors were obtained from a man between 60 and 70 years old in good health.

The chain links TRBV28 to TRBJ2-1; the match to TRBD2 covers 8 bases. The CDR3 totals 14 residues. Per the germline V gene, CDR1 is MDHEN and CDR2 is SYDVKM. Trimming removed 6 bases from V and 6 bases from J; junction bases left unmatched: 7. CDR3 in amino acids: CASRPGLATNEQFF. CDR3 in DNA: TGTGCCAGCAGGCCAGGACTAGCTACCAATGAGCAGTTCTTC.

The rearrangement uses TRBV4-1 and TRBJ2-1, with 13 bases aligning to TRBD2. Germline lookup yields CDR1 MGHRA and CDR2 YSYEKL. V was pared by 2 bases and J by 5 bases, with 6 bases of the junction left unmatched. The length of the CDR3 is 17 residues. The CDR3 sequence is CASSQRTSGRAHNEQFF. The CDR3 region has the DNA TGCGCCAGCAGCCAACGGACTAGCGGGAGAGCCCACAATGAGCAGTTCTTC.

The chain couples TRBV30 to TRBJ2-2; D call uncertain. This CDR3 has 19 residues. V lost 0 bases and J 0 bases, leaving 20 bases between the germline ends. CDR1 and CDR2 from the germline V gene are GTSNPN and SVGIG (reference sequence). The CDR3 loop reads CAWSVRLLASPSNTGELFF. DNA of the CDR3: TGTGCCTGGAGTGTACGGCTGTTGGCCAGCCCTTCGAACACCGGGGAGCTGTTTTTT.

The chain has TRBV19 and TRBJ1-2; 11 bases fit TRBD1. CDR3 length equals 15 residues. Germline V gives CDR1 LNHDA, CDR2 SQIVND (reference sequence). The trim removed 4 bases at V and 4 bases at J, leaving 5 bases unmatched. The CDR3 nucleotides read TGTGCCAGTAGTACACCGGGACAGGGGGGCTATGGCTACACCTTC. It translates to CASSTPGQGGYGYTF.

The chain recombines TRBV19 with TRBJ2-6, with D perhaps matching TRBD1 (5 bases). Looked up from germline, CDR1 is LNHDA and CDR2 is SQIVND (reference sequence). V lost 6 bases and J 2 bases, leaving 14 bases between the germline ends. CDR3 length: 16 residues. The CDR3 DNA follows: TGTGCCAGTAGAAGGCAGGGCGGTACTGGGGCCAACGTCCTGACTTTC. This codes for CASRRQGGTGANVLTF. The entire variable domain, with the rest obtained from reference TRBV19 and TRBJ2-6, is as follows: DGGITQSPKYLFRKEGQNVTLSCEQNLNHDAMYWYRQDPGQGLRLIYYSQIVNDFQKGDIAEGYSVSREKKESFPLTVTSAQKNPTAFYLCASRRQGGTGANVLTFGAGSRLTVL.

The V and J genes are TRBV3-1 (or the pseudogene TRBV3-2) and TRBJ1-2, with no clear D. The V gene lost 4 bases and the J gene lost 5 bases, with 8 bases spanning the gap. This CDR3 spans 12 amino acids. Germline-derived CDR1 and CDR2 are LGHDT and YNNKEL (reference sequence). The CDR3 bases are TGTGCCAGCAGCCCTGGGGTGTATGGCTACACCTTC. It is translated as CASSPGVYGYTF.

V and J are TRBV9 and TRBJ2-5; 12 bases line up with TRBD2. V lost 5 bases and J lost 2; bases outside the gene matches: 13. Germline CDR1 SGDLS, CDR2 YYNGEE. There are 18 residues in the CDR3. The CDR3 loop is CASSERRLAGVGQETQYF. CDR3 DNA: TGTGCCAGCAGTGAACGAAGACTAGCGGGAGTGGGGCAAGAGACCCAGTACTTC.

The V and J genes are TRBV4-3 and TRBJ2-3, with 7 bases fitting TRBD1. Germline-derived CDR1 and CDR2 are LGHNA and YSLEER. J lost 4 bases, V lost 5 bases, and 12 bases had no gene match. This CDR3 is 16 amino acids long. CDR3 DNA sequence: TGCGCCAGCAGCTACACGACAGGGTTTATGGCAGATACGCAGTATTTT. It yields the protein CASSYTTGFMADTQYF.

This clone has more than one count but fewer than ten. The chain uses TRBV7-9 and TRBJ1-2; D ambiguous. Germline CDR1 SEHNR, CDR2 FQNEAQ (reference sequence). V was pared by 3 bases and J by 7 bases, with 18 bases between. This CDR3 has 15 amino acids. The CDR3 coding sequence is TGTGCCAGCAGCTTTCCCCTGACCGTAACTAGTGGCTACACCTTC. Its translation: CASSFPLTVTSGYTF.